The sequence of this T cell receptor beta chain was determined in a study of control samples from healthy donors and cancer patients. This CDR3 is 13 amino acids long. Trimming stripped 10 bases from V and 1 base from J, with 14 bases between. From germline, CDR1 is MGHDK and CDR2 SYGVNS. Clones were sequenced by immunoSEQ multiplex PCR, and TCRdb holds only the in-frame ones, with some missing. The data contain approximately 94,000 clones, 70% to 85% of them singletons. The material sequenced was PBMCs. The clonotype was recovered from a man between 65 and 85 years old with lung cancer. The rearrangement uses TRBV25-1 and TRBJ2-7; TRBD1 is a possible D gene (6 bases). In DNA form, the CDR3 reads TGTGCCACCGAGGGGGTCGCGTCCTACGAGCAGTACTTC. It specifies CATEGVASYEQYF.